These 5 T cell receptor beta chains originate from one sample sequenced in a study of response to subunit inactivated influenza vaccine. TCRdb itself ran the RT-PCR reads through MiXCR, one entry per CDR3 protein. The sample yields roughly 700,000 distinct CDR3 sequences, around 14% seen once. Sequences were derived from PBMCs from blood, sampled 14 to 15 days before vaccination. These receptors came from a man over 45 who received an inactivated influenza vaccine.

CDR3 in amino acids: CSARSFSSGREETQYF. As DNA, the CDR3 is TGCAGTGCTAGAAGTTTCAGTAGCGGGAGGGAAGAGACCCAGTACTTC. The chain carries TRBV20-1 and TRBJ2-5; TRBD2 agrees at 11 bases. Germline V CDR1 and CDR2: DFQATT, SNEGSKA (reference sequence). The V segment lost 2 bases and the J segment 3 bases; nucleotides outside the gene matches: 8. The CDR3 extends over 16 amino acids.

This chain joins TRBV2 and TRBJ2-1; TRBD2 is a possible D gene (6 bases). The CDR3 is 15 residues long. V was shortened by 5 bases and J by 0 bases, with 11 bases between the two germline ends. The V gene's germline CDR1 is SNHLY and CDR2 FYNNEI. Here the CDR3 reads CASSRDFGSYNEQFF. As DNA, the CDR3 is TGTGCCAGCAGTAGGGACTTTGGCTCCTACAATGAGCAGTTCTTC.

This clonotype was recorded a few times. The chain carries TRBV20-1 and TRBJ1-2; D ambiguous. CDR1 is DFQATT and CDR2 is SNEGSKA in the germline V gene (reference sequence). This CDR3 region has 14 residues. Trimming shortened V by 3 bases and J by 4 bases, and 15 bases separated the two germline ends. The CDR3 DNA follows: TGCAGTGCTAGTACCAGATCGCGCTCCTATGGCTACACCTTC. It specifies CSASTRSRSYGYTF.

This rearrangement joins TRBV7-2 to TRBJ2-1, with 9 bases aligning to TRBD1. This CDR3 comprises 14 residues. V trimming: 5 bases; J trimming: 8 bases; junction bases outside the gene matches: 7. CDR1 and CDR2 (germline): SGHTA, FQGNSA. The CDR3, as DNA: TGTGCCAGCAGCCCACGGACAGGGGCGTATGAGCAGTTCTTC. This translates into CASSPRTGAYEQFF.

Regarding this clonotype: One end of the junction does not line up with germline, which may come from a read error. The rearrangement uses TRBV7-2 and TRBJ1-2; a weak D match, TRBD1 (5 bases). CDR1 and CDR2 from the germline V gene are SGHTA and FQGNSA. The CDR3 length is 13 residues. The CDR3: CASSPHVDSVRDF. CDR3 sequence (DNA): TGTGCCAGCAGCCCCCACGTAGACAGTGTACGGGACTTC.